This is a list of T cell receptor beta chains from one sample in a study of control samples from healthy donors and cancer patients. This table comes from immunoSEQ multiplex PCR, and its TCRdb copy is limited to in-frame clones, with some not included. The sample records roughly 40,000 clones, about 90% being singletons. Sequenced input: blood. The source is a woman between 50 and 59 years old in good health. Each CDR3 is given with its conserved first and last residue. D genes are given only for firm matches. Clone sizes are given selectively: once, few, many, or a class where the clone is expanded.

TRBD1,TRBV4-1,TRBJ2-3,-,CASSQGSGTGRTDTQYF,TGCGCCAGCAGCCAAGGGTCTGGGACAGGGCGCACAGATACGCAGTATTTT
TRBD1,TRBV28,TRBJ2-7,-,CASSVGTGVHDEQYF,TGTGCCAGCAGTGTCGGGACAGGTGTTCACGACGAGCAGTACTTC
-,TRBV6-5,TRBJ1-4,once,CASRVGEGEKLFF,TGTGCCAGCCGGGTAGGGGAAGGTGAAAAACTGTTTTTT
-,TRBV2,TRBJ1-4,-,CASSAYSATEKLFF,TGTGCCAGCAGTGCGTACTCCGCCACGGAAAAACTGTTTTTT
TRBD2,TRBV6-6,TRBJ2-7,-,CASARGGGSEQYF,TGTGCCAGCGCTCGGGGGGGAGGCTCCGAGCAGTACTTC
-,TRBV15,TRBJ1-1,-,CATSREGEGWRPEAFF,TGTGCCACCAGCAGAGAGGGCGAGGGTTGGCGGCCTGAAGCTTTCTTT
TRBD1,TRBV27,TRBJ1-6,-,CASSFEGQPGSPLHF,TGTGCCAGCAGTTTTGAGGGACAGCCCGGTTCACCCCTCCACTTT
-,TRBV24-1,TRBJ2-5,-,CATSGQGFQETQYF,TGTGCCACCAGTGGCCAGGGGTTCCAGGAGACCCAGTACTTC
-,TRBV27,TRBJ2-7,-,CASSLSAGAKYEQYF,TGTGCCAGCAGTTTATCGGCAGGGGCGAAGTACGAGCAGTACTTC
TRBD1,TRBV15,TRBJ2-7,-,CATSEGTGGIYEQYF,TGTGCCACCAGCGAGGGGACAGGGGGCATCTACGAGCAGTACTTC
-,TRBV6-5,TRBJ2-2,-,CASSPYRDTGELFF,TGTGCCAGCAGCCCATACAGGGACACCGGGGAGCTGTTTTTT
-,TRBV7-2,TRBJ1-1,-,CASSFSPGTEAFF,TGTGCCAGCAGCTTCTCGCCAGGGACTGAAGCTTTCTTT
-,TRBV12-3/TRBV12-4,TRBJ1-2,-,CASSGTELRGYTF,TGTGCCAGCAGTGGGACGGAGTTGAGAGGCTACACCTTC
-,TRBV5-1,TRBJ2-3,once,CASSQRLDSTDTQYF,TGCGCCAGCAGCCAGCGGCTGGATAGCACAGATACGCAGTATTTT